The source of this T cell receptor beta chain is a study of shared clonotypes between healthy human individuals. Study-level information: Three CD4 naive, three CD4 memory, two CD8 naive and one CD8 memory plate were used per donor.

Remarks on this clone: Its antigen is undetermined. The sample carries other DNA sequences with the same CDR3.

The investigators split CD4+ cells into a CD45RA+ naive subset and a CD45RA-negative memory subset. The table came from immunoSEQ multiplex PCR; TCRdb's copy has only in-frame clones and leaves some out. Altogether millions of clones are present, 85% to 95% being singletons, with the ten largest covering under 0.15%. Overall study findings and caveats: Clonotypes shared by all four sorted-subset donors had higher generation probabilities than non-shared clonotypes. Apart from blood, nothing was sampled; tissue repertoires likely differ.

The CDR3 covers 15 residues. Germline-derived CDR1 and CDR2 are SGHRS and YFSETQ. The V end lost 0 bases, the J end lost 0 bases, and 7 bases lay between the germline ends. What was sequenced was naive CD4+ T cells sorted from blood. Documented subset: CD45RA+ positively selected. The chain is built from TRBV5-1 and TRBJ1-3; unclear D gene. The TCR comes from a young man in good health. CDR3 bases: TGCGCCAGCAGCTTGGTGGGTCTCTCTGGAAACACCATATATTTT. Its protein is CASSLVGLSGNTIYF.